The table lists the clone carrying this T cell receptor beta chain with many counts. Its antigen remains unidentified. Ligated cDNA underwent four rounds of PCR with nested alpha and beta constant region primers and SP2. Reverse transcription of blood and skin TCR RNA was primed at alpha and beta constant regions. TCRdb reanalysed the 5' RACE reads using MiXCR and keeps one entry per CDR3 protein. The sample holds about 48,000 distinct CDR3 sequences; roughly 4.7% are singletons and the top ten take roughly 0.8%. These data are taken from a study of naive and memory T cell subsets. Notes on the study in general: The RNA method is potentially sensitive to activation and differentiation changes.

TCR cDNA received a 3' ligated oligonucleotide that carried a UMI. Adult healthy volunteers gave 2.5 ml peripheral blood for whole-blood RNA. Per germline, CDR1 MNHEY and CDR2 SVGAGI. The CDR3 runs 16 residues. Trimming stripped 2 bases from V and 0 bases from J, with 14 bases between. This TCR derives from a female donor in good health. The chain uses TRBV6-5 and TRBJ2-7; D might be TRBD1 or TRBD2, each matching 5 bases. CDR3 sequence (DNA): TGTGCCAGCAGTTACAGGGACGGGCGAAGCTCCTACGAGCAGTACTTC. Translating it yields CASSYRDGRSSYEQYF.